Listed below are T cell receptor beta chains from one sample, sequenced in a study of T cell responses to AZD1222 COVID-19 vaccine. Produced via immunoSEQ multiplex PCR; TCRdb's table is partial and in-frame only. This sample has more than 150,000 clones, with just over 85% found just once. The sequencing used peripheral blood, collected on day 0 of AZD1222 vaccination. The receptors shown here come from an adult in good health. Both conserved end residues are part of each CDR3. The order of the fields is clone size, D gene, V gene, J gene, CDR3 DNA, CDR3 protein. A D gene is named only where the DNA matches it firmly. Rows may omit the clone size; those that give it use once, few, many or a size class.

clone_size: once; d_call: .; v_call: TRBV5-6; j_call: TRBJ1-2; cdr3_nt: TGTGCCAGCAGCTACGAGTGGGGCTACACCTTC; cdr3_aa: CASSYEWGYTF
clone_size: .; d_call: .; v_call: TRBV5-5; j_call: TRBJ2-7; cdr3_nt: TGTGCCAGCAGCTTGTACAGGACCTACGAGCAGTACTTC; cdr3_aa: CASSLYRTYEQYF
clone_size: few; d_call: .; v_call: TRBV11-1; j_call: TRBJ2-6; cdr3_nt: TGTGCCAGCAGCTTAGCCTCAGGGTCCGGGGCCAACGTCCTGACTTTC; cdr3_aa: CASSLASGSGANVLTF
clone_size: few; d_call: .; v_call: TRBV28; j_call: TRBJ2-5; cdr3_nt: TGTGCCAGCAGTTTATTGGGGGCTCGGGAGACCCAGTACTTC; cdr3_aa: CASSLLGARETQYF
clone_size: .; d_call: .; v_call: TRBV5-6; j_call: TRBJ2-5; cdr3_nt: TGTGCCAGCAGCTTGATCGGCCGGACCAGGGAGACCCAGTACTTC; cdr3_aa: CASSLIGRTRETQYF
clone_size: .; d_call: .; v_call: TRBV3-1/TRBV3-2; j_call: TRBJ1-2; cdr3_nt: TGTGCCAGCAGCCCGGACGGAAACTATGGCTACACCTTC; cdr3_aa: CASSPDGNYGYTF
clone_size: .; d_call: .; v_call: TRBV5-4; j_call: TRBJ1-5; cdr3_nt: TGTGCCAGCAGGCGGGACGATCAGCCCCAGCATTTT; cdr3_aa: CASRRDDQPQHF
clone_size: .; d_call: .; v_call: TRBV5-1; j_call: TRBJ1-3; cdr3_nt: TGCGCCAGCAGCTTGGACCCTACCGGGCTAGGAAACACCATATATTTT; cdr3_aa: CASSLDPTGLGNTIYF
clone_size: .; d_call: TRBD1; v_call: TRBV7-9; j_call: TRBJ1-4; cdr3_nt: TGTGCCAGCAGCCGACAGGGAGGGAATGAAAAACTGTTTTTT; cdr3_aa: CASSRQGGNEKLFF
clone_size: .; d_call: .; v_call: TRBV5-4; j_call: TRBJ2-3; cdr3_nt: TGTGCCAGCAGCCGCCCGGGGCGCGATACGCAGTATTTT; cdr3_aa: CASSRPGRDTQYF
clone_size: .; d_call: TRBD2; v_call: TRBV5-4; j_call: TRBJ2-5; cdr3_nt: TGTGCCAGCAGCAATAGCGGGAGGCGATTAGAGACCCAGTACTTC; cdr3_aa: CASSNSGRRLETQYF
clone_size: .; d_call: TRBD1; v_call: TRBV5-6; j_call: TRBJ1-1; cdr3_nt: TGTGCCAGCAGCTTCCCCGGGACAGTAGGCACTGAAGCTTTCTTT; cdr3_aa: CASSFPGTVGTEAFF
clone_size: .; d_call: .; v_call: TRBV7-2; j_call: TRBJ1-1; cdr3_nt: TGTGCCAGCAGCTCGCCAGACAGGAACACTGAAGCTTTCTTT; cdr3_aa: CASSSPDRNTEAFF
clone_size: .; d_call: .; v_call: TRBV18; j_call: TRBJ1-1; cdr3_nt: TGTGCCAGCTCACCGGGATTTACAGCGAACACTGAAGCTTTCTTT; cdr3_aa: CASSPGFTANTEAFF
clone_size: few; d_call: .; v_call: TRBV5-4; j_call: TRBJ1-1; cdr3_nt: TGTGCCAGCAGCTTTGAGGAGATGGACACTGAAGCTTTCTTT; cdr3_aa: CASSFEEMDTEAFF